This TCR beta chain was obtained from a study of T-cell memory formation after mild COVID-19. This clonotype turned up a few times. Its antigen is as yet unknown. Study outcomes and limitations: Certain responding clones were present in pre-infection memory, suggesting participation of cross-reactive memory.

CDR1 LGHNA and CDR2 YNFKEQ come from the germline V gene. This CDR3 is built from 15 residues. Trimming removed 2 bases from V and 7 bases from J; junction bases left unmatched: 10. In TCRdb, the 5' RACE reads were re-called with MiXCR into one record per CDR3 protein. The sample has fewer than 650,000 distinct CDR3 sequences; about 20% are singletons. The sequencing sample was made of PBMCs or a T cell subset sorted from them (not recorded which). The sequence was obtained from an adult woman who had mild COVID-19 (a few samples of this study predate the infection). Cell type and time point are not known. This sequence joins TRBV4-2 and TRBJ1-1; 7 bases are shared with TRBD1. CDR3 bases: TGTGCCAGCAGCCAAAGCTTTACAGGGGTCAATGAAGCTTTCTTT. It is translated as CASSQSFTGVNEAFF.